These T cell receptor beta chains were read from a single sample in a study of blood T cell repertoires in COVID-19. Sequencing was performed with immunoSEQ multiplex PCR; in TCRdb, only in-frame clones are kept and a portion is missing. The sample includes about 88,000 clones, 80% to 90% of them seen just once. The specimen sequenced was peripheral blood. The receptors shown here come from a woman aged 80 or older with active COVID-19. CDR3s include the opening cysteine and the closing phenylalanine or tryptophan. A D gene is named only where the DNA matches it firmly. Clone size appears in some rows only: once, few, many, or a class for an expanded clone.

clone size: -; J gene: TRBJ2-1; D gene: TRBD2; V gene: TRBV10-3; CDR3 DNA: TGTGCCATCAGCGGGACTAGCGGGAGAAGCAATGAGCAGTTCTTC; CDR3 protein: CAISGTSGRSNEQFF
clone size: -; J gene: TRBJ2-3; D gene: TRBD1; V gene: TRBV6-6; CDR3 DNA: TGTGCCAGCAACTCGGGACAGGGCACTTATACGCAGTATTTT; CDR3 protein: CASNSGQGTYTQYF
clone size: -; J gene: TRBJ2-6; D gene: -; V gene: TRBV7-3; CDR3 DNA: TGTGCCAGCAGCTCCCAGACAGGTCGCAAGGGGGCCAACGTCCTGACTTTC; CDR3 protein: CASSSQTGRKGANVLTF
clone size: -; J gene: TRBJ2-1; D gene: -; V gene: TRBV3-1/TRBV3-2; CDR3 DNA: TGTGCCAGCAGCCAAGATTGGGGCCAGATGAATGAGCAGTTCTTC; CDR3 protein: CASSQDWGQMNEQFF
clone size: -; J gene: TRBJ2-3; D gene: -; V gene: TRBV12-5; CDR3 DNA: TGTGCTAGTGGTTTTTCAAGCACAGATACGCAGTATTTT; CDR3 protein: CASGFSSTDTQYF
clone size: -; J gene: TRBJ2-3; D gene: TRBD2; V gene: TRBV10-3; CDR3 DNA: TGTGCCATCAGTGATACTAGCGGGACGTACACAGATACGCAGTATTTT; CDR3 protein: CAISDTSGTYTDTQYF
clone size: -; J gene: TRBJ2-2; D gene: -; V gene: TRBV28; CDR3 DNA: TGTGCCAGCAGTTTACGAGGGAACACCGGGGAGCTGTTTTTT; CDR3 protein: CASSLRGNTGELFF
clone size: -; J gene: TRBJ2-7; D gene: TRBD2; V gene: TRBV5-1; CDR3 DNA: TGCGCCAGCAGCTGGACTAGCGCGACCTACGAGCAGTACTTC; CDR3 protein: CASSWTSATYEQYF
clone size: -; J gene: TRBJ2-3; D gene: -; V gene: TRBV2; CDR3 DNA: TGTGCCAGCAGTGCCCGGAGGACGGGGGACACAGATACGCAGTATTTT; CDR3 protein: CASSARRTGDTDTQYF
clone size: once; J gene: TRBJ1-1; D gene: TRBD1; V gene: TRBV5-1; CDR3 DNA: TGCGCCAGCAGCCAGGGACAGGGGCTTGGAGCTTTCTTT; CDR3 protein: CASSQGQGLGAFF
clone size: -; J gene: TRBJ2-1; D gene: -; V gene: TRBV4-3; CDR3 DNA: TGCGCCAGCAGCCAAGATTTGGCTAGCGAGCAGTTCTTC; CDR3 protein: CASSQDLASEQFF
clone size: -; J gene: TRBJ2-7; D gene: TRBD1; V gene: TRBV5-6; CDR3 DNA: TGTGCCAGCAGCTCCCCGGGACAGGGGTACGAGCAGTACTTC; CDR3 protein: CASSSPGQGYEQYF
clone size: once; J gene: TRBJ2-7; D gene: TRBD2; V gene: TRBV3-1/TRBV3-2; CDR3 DNA: TGTGCCAGCAATCCTTCGGGGACTAGCGGTAGACACGAGCAGTACTTC; CDR3 protein: CASNPSGTSGRHEQYF
clone size: -; J gene: TRBJ2-5; D gene: TRBD2; V gene: TRBV6-2/TRBV6-3; CDR3 DNA: TGTGCCAGCAGCCGGACTAGCGGACAAGAGACCCAGTACTTC; CDR3 protein: CASSRTSGQETQYF
clone size: few; J gene: TRBJ2-3; D gene: TRBD2; V gene: TRBV19; CDR3 DNA: TGTGCCACCTCGGGACTAGCGGATCCGACAGATACGCAGTATTTT; CDR3 protein: CATSGLADPTDTQYF
clone size: once; J gene: TRBJ2-1; D gene: TRBD1; V gene: TRBV10-2; CDR3 DNA: TGCGCCAGCAGTGATGTTGGACAGGGTTACAATGAGCAGTTCTTC; CDR3 protein: CASSDVGQGYNEQFF
clone size: -; J gene: TRBJ1-5; D gene: TRBD1; V gene: TRBV28; CDR3 DNA: TGTGCCAGCAGACGACCGGGACAGCCGAATCAGCCCCAGCATTTT; CDR3 protein: CASRRPGQPNQPQHF
clone size: -; J gene: TRBJ1-2; D gene: -; V gene: TRBV2; CDR3 DNA: TGTGCCAGCAGTGGCCAGGGGAGGGGCTATGGCTACACCTTC; CDR3 protein: CASSGQGRGYGYTF
clone size: once; J gene: TRBJ2-1; D gene: -; V gene: TRBV11-1; CDR3 DNA: TGTGCCAGCAGGGGAACACGGGGGTGGAATGAGCAGTTCTTC; CDR3 protein: CASRGTRGWNEQFF
clone size: -; J gene: TRBJ1-6; D gene: -; V gene: TRBV18; CDR3 DNA: TGTGCCAGCTCACCAGCGAATTCACCCCTCCACTTT; CDR3 protein: CASSPANSPLHF
clone size: once; J gene: TRBJ2-1; D gene: TRBD1; V gene: TRBV7-9; CDR3 DNA: TGTGCCAGCAGCTTAGGACAGGGGTCCTACAATGAGCAGTTCTTC; CDR3 protein: CASSLGQGSYNEQFF
clone size: once; J gene: TRBJ2-3; D gene: TRBD2; V gene: TRBV9; CDR3 DNA: TGTGCCAGCAGCGTAGGCGGGCTAGCGGGGATGGGAGATACGCAGTATTTT; CDR3 protein: CASSVGGLAGMGDTQYF
clone size: -; J gene: TRBJ2-5; D gene: TRBD1; V gene: TRBV19; CDR3 DNA: TGTGCCAGTAGTATATGGGACAGGAAAGAGACCCAGTACTTC; CDR3 protein: CASSIWDRKETQYF
clone size: -; J gene: TRBJ2-5; D gene: TRBD2; V gene: TRBV7-6; CDR3 DNA: TGTGCCAGCTCCTCTTGGACTAGCGGGAGGGCCGGGGAGACCCAGTACTTC; CDR3 protein: CASSSWTSGRAGETQYF
clone size: -; J gene: TRBJ2-2; D gene: TRBD2; V gene: TRBV7-2; CDR3 DNA: TGTGCCAGCAGCCCTCTTAGCGGGAGGGGCACCGGGGAGCTGTTTTTT; CDR3 protein: CASSPLSGRGTGELFF
clone size: -; J gene: TRBJ1-1; D gene: -; V gene: TRBV19; CDR3 DNA: TGTGCCAGTGGAAGGGGGAGGGCGACTGAAGCTTTCTTT; CDR3 protein: CASGRGRATEAFF
clone size: -; J gene: TRBJ2-5; D gene: -; V gene: TRBV6-2/TRBV6-3; CDR3 DNA: TGTGCCAGCAGCCCGCGGGAGACCCAGTACTTC; CDR3 protein: CASSPRETQYF
clone size: -; J gene: TRBJ2-7; D gene: TRBD1; V gene: TRBV4-2; CDR3 DNA: TGTGCCAGCAGCCACACCGGCTACAGGGGAAGCTCCTACGAGCAGTACTTC; CDR3 protein: CASSHTGYRGSSYEQYF
clone size: -; J gene: TRBJ2-7; D gene: -; V gene: TRBV6-2/TRBV6-3; CDR3 DNA: TGTGCCAGCAGTCCCGGTTCCTCCTACGAGCAGTACTTC; CDR3 protein: CASSPGSSYEQYF
clone size: -; J gene: TRBJ2-1; D gene: -; V gene: TRBV4-2; CDR3 DNA: TGTGCCAGCAGCCACCCGGGAGCCAACCTACGGAATGAGCAGTTCTTC; CDR3 protein: CASSHPGANLRNEQFF
clone size: -; J gene: TRBJ2-3; D gene: TRBD2; V gene: TRBV11-3; CDR3 DNA: TGTGCCAGCAGCTGGACTAGCGGTAGCACAGATACGCAGTATTTT; CDR3 protein: CASSWTSGSTDTQYF
clone size: -; J gene: TRBJ2-1; D gene: TRBD2; V gene: TRBV28; CDR3 DNA: TGTGCCAGCAGTCCCCTAGCGGAAATCTCCTACAATGAGCAGTTCTTC; CDR3 protein: CASSPLAEISYNEQFF
clone size: -; J gene: TRBJ1-5; D gene: -; V gene: TRBV4-3; CDR3 DNA: TGCGCCAGCAGCCAAGAGATAGGGGTTGCCAATCAGCCCCAGCATTTT; CDR3 protein: CASSQEIGVANQPQHF
clone size: -; J gene: TRBJ2-7; D gene: TRBD2; V gene: TRBV6-1; CDR3 DNA: TGTGCCAGCAGTGAAGCGCTGTATGCGGGAGGGCCGTACGAGCAGTACTTC; CDR3 protein: CASSEALYAGGPYEQYF